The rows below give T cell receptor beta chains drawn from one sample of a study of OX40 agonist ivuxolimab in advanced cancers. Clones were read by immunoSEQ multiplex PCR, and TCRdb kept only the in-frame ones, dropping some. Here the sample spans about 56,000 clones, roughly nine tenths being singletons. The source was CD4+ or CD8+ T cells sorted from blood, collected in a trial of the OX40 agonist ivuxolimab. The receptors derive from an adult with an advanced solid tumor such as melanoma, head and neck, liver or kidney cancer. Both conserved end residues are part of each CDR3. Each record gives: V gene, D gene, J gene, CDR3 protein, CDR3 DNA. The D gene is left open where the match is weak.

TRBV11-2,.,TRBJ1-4,CASSLDLNEKLFF,TGTGCCAGCAGCTTAGATCTTAATGAAAAACTGTTTTTT
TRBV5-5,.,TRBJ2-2,CASSLATGRNTGELFF,TGTGCCAGCAGCTTGGCCACAGGCAGGAACACCGGGGAGCTGTTTTTT
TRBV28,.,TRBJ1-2,CASSRAGRRDYGYTF,TGTGCCAGCAGCCGAGCGGGGCGACGAGACTATGGCTACACCTTC
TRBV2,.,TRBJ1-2,CASSVMADYGYTF,TGTGCCAGCAGTGTTATGGCAGACTATGGCTACACCTTC
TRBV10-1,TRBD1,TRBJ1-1,CASSRDRGLNTEAFF,TGCGCCAGCAGCCGGGACAGGGGGCTGAACACTGAAGCTTTCTTT
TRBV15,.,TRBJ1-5,CATSREGNQPQHF,TGTGCCACCAGCAGAGAAGGGAATCAGCCCCAGCATTTT
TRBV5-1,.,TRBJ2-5,CASSPGKTQYF,TGCGCCAGCAGCCCCGGGAAGACCCAGTACTTC
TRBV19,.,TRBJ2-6,CASSNARAANVLTF,TGTGCCAGTAGCAACGCTCGTGCGGCCAACGTCCTGACTTTC
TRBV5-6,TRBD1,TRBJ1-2,CASSGPGTGTNGYTF,TGTGCCAGCAGCGGCCCCGGGACAGGGACTAATGGCTACACCTTC
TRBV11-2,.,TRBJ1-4,CASSLGIGGEKLFF,TGTGCCAGCAGCTTAGGAATAGGGGGAGAAAAACTGTTTTTT
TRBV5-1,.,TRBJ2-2,CASSLRQENTGELFF,TGCGCCAGCAGCTTGAGACAGGAGAACACCGGGGAGCTGTTTTTT
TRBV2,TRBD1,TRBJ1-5,CASSPTGGNQPQHF,TGTGCCAGCAGTCCGACAGGGGGCAATCAGCCCCAGCATTTT
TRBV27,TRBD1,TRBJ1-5,CASSSGTGYSNQPQHF,TGTGCCAGCAGTTCCGGGACAGGCTATAGCAATCAGCCCCAGCATTTT
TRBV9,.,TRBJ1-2,CASSARLGARGYTF,TGTGCCAGCAGCGCCAGATTAGGGGCGCGAGGCTACACCTTC
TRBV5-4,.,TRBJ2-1,CASSTDGSYNEQFF,TGTGCCAGCAGCACGGACGGCAGCTACAATGAGCAGTTCTTC
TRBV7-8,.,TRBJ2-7,CASSFGTGSSYEQYF,TGTGCCAGCAGCTTTGGGACTGGGAGCTCCTACGAGCAGTACTTC
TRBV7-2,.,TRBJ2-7,CASSLEGSVYEQYF,TGTGCCAGCAGCTTAGAGGGTAGCGTCTACGAGCAGTACTTC
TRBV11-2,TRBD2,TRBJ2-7,CASSVAGGRFEQYF,TGTGCCAGCAGTGTAGCGGGAGGGCGCTTCGAGCAGTACTTC
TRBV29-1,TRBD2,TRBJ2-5,CSVEGTSGETQYF,TGCAGCGTTGAAGGGACTAGCGGGGAGACCCAGTACTTC
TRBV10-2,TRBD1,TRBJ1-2,CASSAGTGNGYTF,TGCGCCAGCAGCGCCGGGACAGGGAATGGCTACACCTTC